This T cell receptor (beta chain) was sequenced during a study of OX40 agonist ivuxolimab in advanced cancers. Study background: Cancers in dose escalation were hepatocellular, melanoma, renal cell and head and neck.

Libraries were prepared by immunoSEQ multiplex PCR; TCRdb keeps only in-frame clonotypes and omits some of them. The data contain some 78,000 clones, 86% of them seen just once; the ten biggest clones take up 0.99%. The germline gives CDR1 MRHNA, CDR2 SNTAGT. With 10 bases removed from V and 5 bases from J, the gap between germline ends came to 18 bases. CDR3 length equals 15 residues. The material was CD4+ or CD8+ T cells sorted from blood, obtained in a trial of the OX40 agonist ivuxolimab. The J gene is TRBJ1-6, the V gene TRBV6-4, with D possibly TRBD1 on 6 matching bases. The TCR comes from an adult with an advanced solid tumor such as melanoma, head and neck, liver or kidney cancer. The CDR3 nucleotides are TGTGCCACCTCCGACCGGGACAAACATAATTCACCCCTCCACTTT. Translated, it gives CATSDRDKHNSPLHF.